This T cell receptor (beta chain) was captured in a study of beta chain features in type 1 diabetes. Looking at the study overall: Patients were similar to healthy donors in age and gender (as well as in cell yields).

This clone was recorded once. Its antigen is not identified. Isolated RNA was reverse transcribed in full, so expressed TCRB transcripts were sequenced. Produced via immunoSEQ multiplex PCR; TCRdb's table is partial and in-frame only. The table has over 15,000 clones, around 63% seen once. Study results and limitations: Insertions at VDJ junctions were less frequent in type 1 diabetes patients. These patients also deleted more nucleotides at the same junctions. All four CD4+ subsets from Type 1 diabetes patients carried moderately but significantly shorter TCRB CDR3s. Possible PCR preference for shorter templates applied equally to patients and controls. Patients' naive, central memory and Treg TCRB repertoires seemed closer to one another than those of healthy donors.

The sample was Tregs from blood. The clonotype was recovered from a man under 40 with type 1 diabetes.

The CDR3 here is CASSSGRVGTQYF. Here the CDR3 DNA reads TGTGCCAGCAGCTCCGGGAGGGTGGGGACGCAGTATTTT. The V call is TRBV5-6, the J call TRBJ2-3; 8 bases fit TRBD2. V dropped 3 bases and J dropped 9; count of bases not matched to a gene: 6. Per germline, CDR1 SGHDT and CDR2 YYEEEE. CDR3 length equals 13 residues.